The clone carrying this T cell receptor (beta chain) was counted at least ten times. This specimen comes from a study of identical twins. Template switching created a universal primer site, and the cDNA included unique molecular identifiers. TCRdb called the 5' RACE reads again in MiXCR, with one record for every CDR3 protein. Of more than 200,000 distinct CDR3 sequences in the sample, over 12% are singletons; the top ten hold approximately 8.2%. CDR3 size: 15 residues. CDR1 and CDR2 (germline): SGDLS, YYNGEE. The V end was cut by 0 bases, the J end by 0 bases, with 9 bases between. This TCR was sampled from a woman under 30 in good health. The J gene is TRBJ2-5, the V gene TRBV9; D unresolved. The material sequenced was memory (CD45RO+) T cells sorted from blood. Here the CDR3 DNA reads TGTGCCAGCAGCGTAGCCCCCACAGACCAAGAGACCCAGTACTTC. It encodes CASSVAPTDQETQYF.